Listed here are 18 T cell receptor beta chains from one sample, sequenced in a study of T-cell memory formation after mild COVID-19. TCRdb reprocessed the 5' RACE reads via MiXCR and lists one record per CDR3 protein. Here the sample spans roughly 560,000 distinct CDR3 sequences, over 20% being singletons. The sample comprised PBMCs or a T cell subset sorted from them (not recorded which). The receptors come from an adult woman who had mild COVID-19 (a few samples of this study predate the infection). Cell type and time point are not known.

V usage is TRBV6-6 and J usage is TRBJ2-7, with D hard to call. The V end lost 2 bases, the J end lost 7 bases, and 9 bases lay between the germline ends. The CDR3 covers 12 residues. The germline V gene encodes CDR1 MNHNY and CDR2 SVGAGI (reference sequence). CDR3 sequence: CASSYGVWEQYF. CDR3 bases: TGTGCCAGCAGTTACGGGGTTTGGGAGCAGTACTTC.

This rearrangement joins TRBV7-9 to TRBJ2-3; 7 bases fit TRBD2. Per germline, CDR1 SEHNR and CDR2 FQNEAQ (reference sequence). This CDR3 comprises 15 residues. V lost 4 bases, J lost 3 bases, and 7 bases stayed unmatched. The CDR3 loop is CASSSGTTGTDTQYF. The DNA for the CDR3 is TGTGCCAGCAGCTCCGGGACTACTGGAACAGATACGCAGTATTTT.

The chain couples TRBV7-9 to TRBJ2-1, with D possibly being TRBD1 or TRBD2 (5 bases each). The CDR3 sequence is 14 residues long. Trimming took off 1 base at V and 12 bases at J, with 16 bases between the two ends. From germline, CDR1 is SEHNR and CDR2 FQNEAQ (reference sequence). CDR3 in DNA: TGTGCCAGCAGCTTAGTCCTCCCAACAGGAGGGCAGTTCTTC. As protein: CASSLVLPTGGQFF.

In its sample, this clonotype was seen a few times. This sequence joins TRBV30 and TRBJ2-7; 7 positions match TRBD2. V dropped 3 bases and J dropped 5; count of bases not matched to a gene: 4. CDR1 is GTSNPN, CDR2 SVGIG, per germline (reference sequence). CDR3 length: 12 amino acids. CDR3 loop: CAWRTSFHEQYF. In nucleotides, the CDR3 is TGTGCCTGGAGGACTAGCTTCCACGAGCAGTACTTC.

The chain combines TRBV24-1 with TRBJ1-2; the D is unclear. Germline loops: CDR1 KGHDR, CDR2 SFDVKD. CDR3 length equals 13 residues. Trimming stripped 0 bases from V and 6 bases from J, with 7 bases between. CDR3: CATSDLRGDGYTF. In DNA, the CDR3 is TGTGCCACCAGTGATTTGCGTGGGGATGGCTACACCTTC.

The chain couples TRBV7-9 to TRBJ2-3, with D possibly called TRBD1 or TRBD2 (6 bases each). Germline values: CDR1 SEHNR, CDR2 FQNEAQ (reference sequence). The ends were cut back, 4 bases at V and 9 bases at J, with 17 bases in the middle. The CDR3 spans 14 residues. The CDR3 loop reads CASSSPGGLKTQYF. The CDR3 DNA reads TGTGCCAGCAGCTCGCCCGGGGGCCTCAAGACGCAGTATTTT.

A few counts support this clonotype. The chain carries TRBV7-2 and TRBJ2-7; 8 positions match TRBD2. Unmatched junction bases numbered 8, after V lost 1 base and J lost 3 bases. The CDR3 consists of 16 residues. CDR1 SGHTA and CDR2 FQGNSA come from the germline V gene. CDR3 sequence (DNA): TGTGCCAGCAGCTTAGGGTTTAGCGGGGCCAGCTACGAGCAGTACTTC. This sequence encodes CASSLGFSGASYEQYF.

The chain couples TRBV4-1 to TRBJ2-1, with 9 bases fitting TRBD1. Trimming removed 0 bases from V and 9 bases from J; junction bases left unmatched: 9. This CDR3 region has 16 residues. Germline V gives CDR1 MGHRA, CDR2 YSYEKL. This CDR3 is CASSQDRGQGSGEQFF. The CDR3 DNA reads TGCGCCAGCAGCCAAGATCGGGGACAGGGTAGTGGTGAGCAGTTCTTC.

The CDR3 protein is CASSSVGGTYEQYF. The CDR3 DNA follows: TGTGCCAGCAGCTCCGTTGGGGGTACCTACGAGCAGTACTTC. V usage is TRBV7-2 and J usage is TRBJ2-7, with D tentatively TRBD1 or TRBD2 (5 bases each). CDR1 is SGHTA and CDR2 is FQGNSA in the germline V gene. V lost 4 bases and J lost 2, with 12 bases in between. The CDR3 length is 14 residues.

The rearrangement uses TRBV3-1 and TRBJ1-6; D remains ambiguous. CDR1 and CDR2 from the germline V gene are LGHDT and YNNKEL (reference sequence). This CDR3 spans 14 amino acids. Trimming took 2 bases from V and 10 from J, leaving 12 bases between them. Here the CDR3 DNA reads TGTGCCAGCAGCCAATCATCTTACCTCTCACCCCTCCACTTT. Residues: CASSQSSYLSPLHF.

This clonotype was seen at least ten times. The chain joins TRBV6-4 to TRBJ1-1; 7 nucleotides agree with TRBD1. This CDR3 has 16 residues. Unmatched junction bases numbered 6, after V lost 0 bases and J lost 2 bases. Germline CDR1 and CDR2: MRHNA and SNTAGT. CDR3 region: CASSDSNEGANTEAFF. CDR3 nucleotide sequence: TGTGCCAGCAGTGACTCAAACGAGGGGGCAAACACTGAAGCTTTCTTT.

The CDR3: CASSHQAGGRGEQYF. The CDR3 coding sequence is TGCGCCAGCAGCCACCAAGCGGGAGGGCGCGGCGAGCAGTACTTC. The chain uses TRBV4-3 and TRBJ2-7, with TRBD2 matching over 10 bases. The CDR3 is made up of 15 amino acids. Trimming took 3 bases from V and 6 from J; bases not matched to a gene: 8. Germline V lookup: CDR1 LGHNA, CDR2 YSLEER.

This clonotype was detected a few times. The chain links TRBV27 to TRBJ2-7, with TRBD2 matching 12 bases. Germline CDR1 MNHEY, CDR2 SMNVEV (reference sequence). Unmatched junction bases numbered 4, after V lost 8 bases and J lost 5 bases. The CDR3 loop spans 13 amino acids. This CDR3 reads CASSLAGGDEQYF. In DNA, the CDR3 is TGTGCCAGCTCACTAGCGGGAGGAGACGAGCAGTACTTC.

This chain connects TRBV18 to TRBJ2-1; D may match TRBD1 or TRBD2 (5 bases each). Germline V lookup: CDR1 KGHSH, CDR2 LQKENI. Trimming stripped 4 bases from V and 4 bases from J, with 14 bases between. This CDR3 region has 15 residues. CDR3 loop: CASSLGTNLYNEQFF. CDR3 sequence (DNA): TGTGCCAGCTCACTCGGGACGAACCTTTACAATGAGCAGTTCTTC.

This clonotype was found a few times. The V gene is TRBV29-1, the J gene TRBJ1-1; D gene uncertain. Germline-derived CDR1 and CDR2 are SQVTM and ANQGSEA. The CDR3 runs to 12 residues. Trimming left V 2 bases short and J 11 bases short, with 15 bases between. The CDR3 sequence: CSVETPGLGAFF. The DNA for the CDR3 is TGCAGCGTTGAAACACCGGGCCTCGGGGCTTTCTTT.

The rearrangement uses TRBV2 and TRBJ2-7; 8 bases align to TRBD2. CDR3 length equals 17 residues. The V gene's germline CDR1 is SNHLY and CDR2 FYNNEI. After removal of 4 bases from V and 5 bases from J, the junction contained 16 bases not matched to a gene. This chain's CDR3 is CASSVPRDSPGGNEQYF. The CDR3 nucleotides are TGTGCCAGCAGTGTTCCCAGGGACTCGCCGGGAGGGAACGAGCAGTACTTC.

The rearrangement links TRBV18 to TRBJ2-7, with D possibly TRBD2 on 5 matching bases. This CDR3 region has 13 residues. Per germline, CDR1 KGHSH and CDR2 LQKENI. V dropped 2 bases and J dropped 6 bases, with 11 bases sitting between them. CDR3 residues: CASSPGREGEQYF. Written as DNA, the CDR3 is TGTGCCAGCTCACCAGGACGGGAAGGCGAGCAGTACTTC.

The rearrangement joins TRBV7-2 to TRBJ1-2; 9 bases agree with TRBD1. The CDR3 has 15 residues. V gave up 5 bases and J gave up 5 bases; unmatched junction bases: 9. Germline assignment: CDR1 SGHTA and CDR2 FQGNSA. The CDR3 here is CASSPGTGIGYGYTF. Written as DNA, the CDR3 is TGTGCCAGCAGCCCTGGGACAGGGATCGGGTATGGCTACACCTTC.